Detailed here is one T cell receptor (beta chain). Its target is unknown. The record originates from a study of T cell responses to AZD1222 COVID-19 vaccine. Produced via immunoSEQ multiplex PCR; TCRdb's table is partial and in-frame only. The data hold approximately 100,000 clones, with around nine tenths observed a single time. Study-level points and caveats: Repertoires were sampled only after the peak T cell response.

This clonotype originated in an adult in good health. Specimen: peripheral blood, collected on day 0 of AZD1222 vaccination.

CDR3 protein: CASSPDQGRNYEQYF. The CDR3, as DNA: TGTGCCAGCAGCCCGGACCAGGGACGGAACTACGAGCAGTACTTC. This chain joins TRBV5-4 and TRBJ2-7, with D perhaps matching TRBD1 or TRBD2 (5 bases each). The V and J ends lost 4 bases and 3 bases respectively, with 17 bases between them. The CDR3 contains 15 residues. In germline, CDR1 is SGHNT, CDR2 YYREEE (reference sequence). Full variable domain (missing parts from reference TRBV5-4 and TRBJ2-7): ETGVTQSPTHLIKTRGQQVTLRCSSQSGHNTVSWYQQALGQGPQFIFQYYREEENGRGNFPPRFSGLQFPNYSSELNVNALELDDSALYLCASSPDQGRNYEQYFGPGTRLTVT.